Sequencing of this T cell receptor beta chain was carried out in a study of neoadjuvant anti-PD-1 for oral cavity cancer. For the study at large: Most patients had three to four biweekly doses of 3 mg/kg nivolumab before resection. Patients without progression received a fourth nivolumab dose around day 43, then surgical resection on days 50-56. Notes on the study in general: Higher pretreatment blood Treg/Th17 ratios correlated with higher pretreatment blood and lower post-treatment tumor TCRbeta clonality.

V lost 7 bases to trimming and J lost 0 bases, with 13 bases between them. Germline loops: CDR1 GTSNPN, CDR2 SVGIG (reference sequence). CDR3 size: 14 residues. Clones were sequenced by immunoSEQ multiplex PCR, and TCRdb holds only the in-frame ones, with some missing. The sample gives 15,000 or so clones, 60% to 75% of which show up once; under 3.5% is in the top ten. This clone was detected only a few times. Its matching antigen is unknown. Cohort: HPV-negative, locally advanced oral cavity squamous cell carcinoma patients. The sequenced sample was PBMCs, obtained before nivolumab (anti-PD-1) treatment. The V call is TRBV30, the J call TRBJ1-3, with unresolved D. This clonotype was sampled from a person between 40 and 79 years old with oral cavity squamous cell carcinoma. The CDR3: CASDAGISGNTIYF. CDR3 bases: TGTGCCTCCGATGCGGGGATCTCTGGAAACACCATATATTTT.